The 24 T cell receptor beta chains in this list originate from one sample, sequenced in a study of T cell clonality in common variable immunodeficiency. Measured with immunoSEQ multiplex PCR; TCRdb has only the in-frame clones, and not every one. This sample carries tens of thousands of clones, none of them present only once. Input material: peripheral blood mononuclear cells. All receptors derive from a person aged 18 to 70 in good health.

This clone was recorded at least ten times. The germline gene is not matched at one end of the junction; a read error may be the cause. This CDR3 reads CASTQAGGSTDTQYF. The sequenced CDR3 bases are TGCGCCAGCACCCAAGCGGGGGGTAGCACAGATACG. This chain joins TRBV4-1 and TRBJ2-3; 9 bases match TRBD2. Read data end 3 residues before the CDR3 end; the end is taken from the germline J gene. Germline V gene data show CDR1 as MGHRA and CDR2 as YSYEKL. There are 15 residues in the CDR3.

This clone was seen repeatedly, ten times or more. Coverage ceases 3 residues before the CDR3 finishes, and the germline J gene fills in the end. This chain links TRBV7-6 with TRBJ1-1, with 8 nucleotides matching TRBD1. This CDR3 has 14 amino acids. Trimming removed 2 bases from V and 1 base from J; junction bases left unmatched: 0. Germline V gene data show CDR1 as SGHVS and CDR2 as FNYEAQ. The sequenced part of the CDR3 DNA is TGTGCCAGCAGCTTAACAGGGGGGAACACTGAA. As protein: CASSLTGGNTE. The full CDR3 sequence reads CASSLTGGNTEAFF.

This clone was seen many times. The CDR3 goes on 3 residues after the read ends, and that part is filled in from the germline J gene. The chain joins TRBV10-3 to TRBJ2-7; TRBD1 matches at 8 bases. V lost 2 bases, J lost 5 bases, and 5 bases stayed unmatched. CDR3 length: 14 amino acids. CDR1 is ENHRY, CDR2 SYGVKD, per germline. The CDR3: CAISEHRGVNEQYF. CDR3 DNA, as far as it was read: TGTGCCATCAGTGAGCACAGGGGGGTCAACGAG.

This clone showed up many times. The DNA ends 3 residues before the CDR3 does, and the rest of the CDR3 is filled in from the germline J gene. This sequence joins TRBV5-1 and TRBJ2-7; 12 bases agree with TRBD1. Germline V lookup: CDR1 SGHRS, CDR2 YFSETQ. The CDR3 runs to 16 residues. V lost 7 bases to trimming and J lost 4 bases; unmatched junction nucleotides: 12. CDR3 region: CASAAQPGQGAYEQYF. The part of the CDR3 DNA that was read is TGCGCCAGCGCGGCCCAACCGGGACAGGGGGCTTACGAG. The full variable domain, its missing parts supplied by reference TRBV5-1 and TRBJ2-7, is KAGVTQTPRYLIKTRGQQVTLSCSPISGHRSVSWYQQTPGQGLQFLFEYFSETQRNKGNFPGRFSGRQFSNSRSEMNVSTLELGDSALYLCASAAQPGQGAYEQYFGPGTRLTVT.

This clone was seen ten or more times. The CDR3 end is not reached by the read, which stops 3 residues before it; the germline J gene fills it in. This sequence joins TRBV30 and TRBJ1-1; D remains unclear. Germline CDR1 reads GTSNPN; CDR2 reads SVGIG (reference sequence). The CDR3 totals 14 residues. The CDR3 bases that were read are TGTGCCTGGAGTAAGAAAGTAGGGCTCGAGGAA. Translation: CAWSKKVGLEE. The CDR3 as a whole reads CAWSKKVGLEEAFF.

This clone was seen many times. The read finishes 3 residues shy of the CDR3 end, and the germline J gene is used to complete it. The J gene is TRBJ2-3, the V gene TRBV7-6; TRBD2 matches 11 bases. This CDR3 is 16 amino acids long. Germline V lookup: CDR1 SGHVS, CDR2 FNYEAQ. Losses at the gene ends were 5 bases for V and 4 bases for J; bases not matched to a gene: 8. CDR3 bases read: TGTGCCAGCAGCATTAGCGGGGGGGCCGGGGCAGATACG. It specifies CASSISGGAGADT. The full CDR3 sequence reads CASSISGGAGADTQYF. Combining the CDR3 with reference TRBV7-6 and TRBJ2-3 gives the whole variable domain GAGVSQSPRYKVTKRGQDVALRCDPISGHVSLYWYRQALGQGPEFLTYFNYEAQQDKSGLPNDRFSAERPEGSISTLTIQRTEQRDSAMYRCASSISGGAGADTQYFGPGTRLTVL.

There are many counts of this clone. The sequenced fragment ends 3 residues before the CDR3 boundary, so the rest is inferred from the germline J gene. V gene TRBV13 combines with J gene TRBJ2-7; 7 positions match TRBD2. Germline loops: CDR1 PRHDT, CDR2 FYEKMQ (reference sequence). The CDR3 length is 16 residues. Trimming at V came to 0 bases and at J to 0 bases, leaving 5 bases not matched to a gene. CDR3 region: CASSLGGGRSSYEQYF. The CDR3 bases that were read are TGTGCCAGCAGCTTAGGGGGCGGGAGATCCTCCTACGAG.

This clone was found many times. The sequence runs out 3 residues before the end of the CDR3; the remainder is reconstructed from the germline J gene. The V and J genes are TRBV5-1 and TRBJ2-5; D tentatively reads TRBD1 or TRBD2 (6 bases each). V dropped 1 base and J dropped 1 base, with 14 bases sitting between them. CDR3 size: 16 residues. CDR1 and CDR2 from the germline V gene are SGHRS and YFSETQ. The CDR3 DNA, read in part, is TGCGCCAGCAGCTTGACAGGGCGGGAAAGCCAAGAGACC. Amino acid sequence: CASSLTGRESQET. The CDR3 in full is CASSLTGRESQETQYF.

This clone was picked up many times. The read ends 3 residues early relative to the CDR3; the germline J gene fills the gap. The chain joins TRBV7-3 to TRBJ2-7; a possible D gene is TRBD2 (6 bases). With 5 bases removed from V and 5 bases from J, the gap between germline ends came to 16 bases. Germline CDR1 and CDR2: SGHTA and FQGTGA. CDR3 length: 14 amino acids. Here the CDR3 reads CASSPTAGSDEQYF. The CDR3 bases that were read are TGTGCCAGCAGCCCCACGGCGGGGTCCGACGAG.

This clone has a count of ten or more. The sequenced fragment ends 3 residues before the CDR3 boundary, so the rest is inferred from the germline J gene. This chain uses TRBV12-3 or TRBV12-4 with TRBJ1-3; D is unresolved. The CDR3 runs to 15 residues. Deletions cut 7 bases from V and 3 bases from J, with 16 bases between. The CDR3 bases that were read are TGTGCCAGCATCCCTGCGGGAACTGGTGGAAACACC. Its translation: CASIPAGTGGNT. Given in full, the CDR3 is CASIPAGTGGNTIYF.

Concerning this clone: An end of the junction does not agree with germline; a read error may underlie this. CDR3 DNA (partial): TGTGCCAGCAGTCCCGCCTTAGCGGGAGCAGAGACG. Translating it yields CASSPALAGAET. The full CDR3 is CASSPALAGAETQYF. This rearrangement joins TRBV7-9 to TRBJ2-3; TRBD2 aligns across 9 bases. The read falls 3 residues short of the CDR3 end, and the missing part is taken from the germline J gene. The CDR3 length is 15 residues. From germline, CDR1 is SEHNR and CDR2 FQNEAQ (reference sequence).

Of note for this clone: Read sequence stops 3 residues before the CDR3 end, and the germline J gene provides the missing end. This sequence joins TRBV2 and TRBJ1-4; TRBD1 might be the D (5 bases). This CDR3 has 16 amino acids. Germline loops: CDR1 SNHLY, CDR2 FYNNEI. The DNA read from the CDR3 is TGTGCCAGCACTTACGAGGCAGGGATTGGTAATTCACCA. This translates into CASTYEAGIGNSP. The whole CDR3 protein reads CASTYEAGIGNSPLFF.

This clone was counted ten times or more. Read data end 3 residues before the CDR3 end; the end is taken from the germline J gene. The V and J genes are TRBV5-4 and TRBJ1-6; D ambiguous. V lost 5 bases to trimming and J lost 7 bases, with 16 bases between them. Germline V lookup: CDR1 SGHNT, CDR2 YYREEE (reference sequence). CDR3 length: 15 residues. The CDR3 region is CASRGSGSRNSPLHF. CDR3 bases read: TGTGCCAGCAGGGGTTCGGGGTCCCGGAATTCACCC. The full variable domain, in which reference TRBV5-4 and TRBJ1-6 provide the parts outside the CDR3, is ETGVTQSPTHLIKTRGQQVTLRCSSQSGHNTVSWYQQALGQGPQFIFQYYREEENGRGNFPPRFSGLQFPNYSSELNVNALELDDSALYLCASRGSGSRNSPLHFGNGTRLTVT.

This clone was recorded many times. With the read ending 3 residues before the CDR3 end, the germline J gene is used to fill in that end. V is TRBV5-6 and J is TRBJ1-2; the match to TRBD1 covers 7 bases. This CDR3 contains 15 residues. From germline, CDR1 is SGHDT and CDR2 YYEEEE. Partial CDR3 DNA: TGTGCCAGCAGCTTGGGGGGACAGATTGTGAGGGGC. This encodes CASSLGGQIVRG. The entire CDR3 is CASSLGGQIVRGYTF. Based on the CDR3 plus reference TRBV5-6 and TRBJ1-2, the full variable domain is DAGVTQSPTHLIKTRGQQVTLRCSPKSGHDTVSWYQQALGQGPQFIFQYYEEEERQRGNFPDRFSGHQFPNYSSELNVNALLLGDSALYLCASSLGGQIVRGYTFGSGTRLTVV.

This clone was seen many times. The CDR3 protein is CASSLRGSNEQYF. The part of the CDR3 DNA that was read is TGTGCCAGCAGCTTGAGGGGGTCAAACGAG. The V and J genes are TRBV5-6 and TRBJ2-7; D perhaps matches TRBD1 (6 bases). The observed sequence ends 3 residues before the CDR3 terminus, with the missing tail filled in from the germline J gene. Germline lookup yields CDR1 SGHDT and CDR2 YYEEEE. CDR3 size: 13 residues. Deletions cut 1 base from V and 5 bases from J, with 10 bases between.

This clone occurred many times. Read sequence stops 3 residues before the CDR3 end, and the germline J gene provides the missing end. The chain joins TRBV10-3 to TRBJ2-3, with D unclear. The CDR3 contains 17 residues. The ends were cut back, 5 bases at V and 1 base at J, with 19 bases in the middle. Germline V lookup: CDR1 ENHRY, CDR2 SYGVKD. The CDR3: CAISTLLEPSGTDTQYF. The CDR3 bases that were read are TGTGCCATCAGTACCCTACTCGAACCGTCGGGCACAGATACG.

This clone was observed many times. The CDR3 end falls 3 residues outside the read, so it is completed with the germline J gene. This sequence joins TRBV29-1 and TRBJ1-2, with 7 bases that match TRBD1. The CDR3 has 12 amino acids. The germline CDR1 and CDR2 sequences are SQVTM and ANQGSEA. V lost 3 bases to trimming and J lost 4 bases; unmatched junction nucleotides: 2. CDR3 bases read: TGCAGCGTTGAGAGACAGGGCTATGGC. As protein: CSVERQGYG. The complete CDR3 protein is CSVERQGYGYTF.

This clone was detected a few times. The CDR3 goes on 3 residues after the read ends, and that part is filled in from the germline J gene. The J gene is TRBJ2-7, the V gene TRBV11-1, with TRBD1 matching over 10 bases. Germline loops: CDR1 SGHAT, CDR2 FQDESV (reference sequence). The V segment lost 5 bases and the J segment 6 bases; nucleotides outside the gene matches: 4. The CDR3 spans 13 residues. The chain's CDR3 is CASSPGQGGEQYF. The DNA read from the CDR3 is TGTGCCAGCAGCCCCGGACAGGGGGGCGAG.

This clone was detected many times. The read stops 3 residues short of the end of the CDR3; the missing end is completed from the germline J gene. The rearrangement uses TRBV5-1 and TRBJ2-7; 7 bases are shared with TRBD1. The J segment lost 5 bases and the V segment lost 2 bases, leaving 7 bases of the junction unmatched. The CDR3 is 14 amino acids. Germline lookup yields CDR1 SGHRS and CDR2 YFSETQ. The CDR3: CASSFQGQDHEQYF. CDR3 DNA (partial): TGCGCCAGCAGCTTTCAAGGACAGGATCACGAG.

This clone was detected many times. The read is 3 residues too short to cover the CDR3 end, so that end is filled in from the germline J gene. This chain links TRBV28 with TRBJ1-3; perhaps TRBD1 as D (5 bases). This CDR3 is 14 amino acids long. Germline V CDR1 and CDR2: MDHEN, SYDVKM. With 9 bases removed from V and 5 bases from J, the gap between germline ends came to 17 bases. The sequenced CDR3 bases are TGTGCCAGTACAGGAGGGTACGGTAGAAACACC. Protein: CASTGGYGRNT. The full CDR3 protein reads CASTGGYGRNTIYF. The entire variable domain, with the rest obtained from reference TRBV28 and TRBJ1-3, is as follows: DVKVTQSSRYLVKRTGEKVFLECVQDMDHENMFWYRQDPGLGLRLIYFSYDVKMKEKGDIPEGYSVSREKKERFSLILESASTNQTSMYLCASTGGYGRNTIYFGEGSWLTVV.

This clone occurred many times. The CDR3 extends 3 residues past the end of the read, so its final part is completed from the germline J gene. The chain employs TRBV4-1 and TRBJ1-6; D may be TRBD1 (5 bases). The CDR3 runs 18 residues. The V gene lost 4 bases and the J gene lost 0 bases, with 16 bases spanning the gap. The germline gives CDR1 MGHRA, CDR2 YSYEKL. The CDR3 DNA, read in part, is TGCGCCAGCAGCCCCGGTGGGGGGATCAGCTCCTATAATTCACCC. Translating it yields CASSPGGGISSYNSP. The full CDR3 reads CASSPGGGISSYNSPLHF.

In this sample, this clone turned up a few times. The DNA read from the CDR3 is TGTGCCACCCGGTTGGGGGGGGGACTCTACGAG. Translated: CATRLGGGLYE. The CDR3 reads in full as CATRLGGGLYEQYF. This chain uses TRBV27 with TRBJ2-7, with 7 nucleotides matching TRBD2. The read comes to an end 3 residues before the CDR3 does, leaving the germline J gene to fill in the end. The V segment lost 10 bases and the J segment 3 bases; nucleotides outside the gene matches: 12. Germline CDR1 MNHEY, CDR2 SMNVEV (reference sequence). CDR3 length equals 14 residues.

This clone was counted ten times or more. The read terminates 3 residues ahead of where the CDR3 ends, so the germline J gene completes it. The rearrangement joins TRBV9 to TRBJ2-3, with 10 nucleotides matching TRBD2. Germline V gene sequence: CDR1 SGDLS, CDR2 YYNGEE. Trimming took 4 bases from V and 3 from J; bases not matched to a gene: 5. The CDR3 contains 15 residues. Incomplete CDR3 DNA: TGTGCCAGCAGCCTCAGCGGGAGGGAGACAGATACG. The encoded protein is CASSLSGRETDT. The full CDR3 sequence reads CASSLSGRETDTQYF.

This clone was observed many times. The sequenced fragment ends 3 residues before the CDR3 boundary, so the rest is inferred from the germline J gene. This chain connects TRBV2 to TRBJ2-7, with a tentative D call TRBD2 (5 bases). Trimming stripped 4 bases from V and 6 bases from J, with 13 bases between. The CDR3 consists of 13 residues. Germline values: CDR1 SNHLY, CDR2 FYNNEI. The chain's CDR3 is CASSGRLGGEQYF. The part of the CDR3 DNA that was read is TGTGCCAGCAGTGGGAGGCTAGGCGGCGAG.